These T cell receptor beta chains were read from a single sample in a study of CD8 T cells in Susac syndrome. TCRdb recomputed calls from the immunoSEQ multiplex PCR reads with MiXCR, one row per CDR3 protein. The sample lists 80,000 or so distinct CDR3 sequences, 90% to 95% occurring once. Specimen: CD4+ T cells from PBMCs. Every receptor here comes from a human donor with Susac syndrome. Both conserved end residues are part of each CDR3. D genes are given only for firm matches. A row's size may be missing; if present it is once, few, many or a size class.

V: TRBV20-1; D: TRBD1; J: TRBJ2-1; size: -; DNA: TGCAGTGCTCCTCCGGCCGGGACAGGGGCCCCCCGGAATGAGCAGTTCTTC; CDR3: CSAPPAGTGAPRNEQFF
V: TRBV5-1; D: -; J: TRBJ1-1; size: once; DNA: TGCGCCAGCAGCCTCGGGAGCATGAACACTGAAGCTTTCTTT; CDR3: CASSLGSMNTEAFF
V: TRBV9; D: -; J: TRBJ2-3; size: -; DNA: TGTGCCAGCAGTCCAGGGCAGAGCACAGATACGCAGTATTTT; CDR3: CASSPGQSTDTQYF
V: TRBV7-2; D: -; J: TRBJ1-3; size: once; DNA: TGTGCCAGCAGCTTAGCGCCTGCCCCCGGAAACACCATATATTTT; CDR3: CASSLAPAPGNTIYF
V: TRBV13; D: TRBD1; J: TRBJ2-4; size: -; DNA: TGTGCCAGCAGCCCCTGGACAGGACTAGCCAAAAACATTCAGTACTTC; CDR3: CASSPWTGLAKNIQYF
V: TRBV12-3/TRBV12-4; D: -; J: TRBJ2-5; size: -; DNA: TGTGCCAGCAGTTTCGAGACCCAGTACTTC; CDR3: CASSFETQYF
V: TRBV3-1; D: -; J: TRBJ1-1; size: -; DNA: TGTGCCAGCAGCCACGGGTCGGGCACTGAAGCTTTCTTT; CDR3: CASSHGSGTEAFF
V: TRBV28; D: TRBD2; J: TRBJ2-3; size: -; DNA: TGTGCCAGCAGTTCCCGAGCGGGACGGGCAGATACGCAGTATTTT; CDR3: CASSSRAGRADTQYF
V: TRBV7-8; D: -; J: TRBJ1-1; size: -; DNA: TGTGCCAGCGCCTTGGGGCAGGGGAACACTGAAGCTTTCTTT; CDR3: CASALGQGNTEAFF
V: TRBV3-1; D: TRBD2; J: TRBJ2-5; size: -; DNA: TGTGCCAGCAGCCAGGGATGGTGGGGCGGGAGTGAGACCCAGTACTTC; CDR3: CASSQGWWGGSETQYF
V: TRBV27; D: -; J: TRBJ2-1; size: -; DNA: TGTGCCAGCAGTTTATTGCTAGCCGGGAATGAGCAGTTCTTC; CDR3: CASSLLLAGNEQFF
V: TRBV5-1; D: -; J: TRBJ1-1; size: -; DNA: TGCGCCAGCAGCTTGAGGGGCGTTAGGGGGTTGAACACTGAAGCTTTCTTT; CDR3: CASSLRGVRGLNTEAFF
V: TRBV30; D: TRBD2; J: TRBJ2-1; size: -; DNA: TGTGCCTGGAGTCTCAGTCTAGCGGGAGGTGAGCAGTTCTTC; CDR3: CAWSLSLAGGEQFF
V: TRBV28; D: -; J: TRBJ2-1; size: -; DNA: TGTGCCAGCAGCCCCCGAGGTAAGGGGATCTACAATGAGCAGTTCTTC; CDR3: CASSPRGKGIYNEQFF
V: TRBV7-2; D: -; J: TRBJ2-7; size: few; DNA: TGTGCCAGCAGCTTAGCCGGGTCCTCATACGAGCAGTACTTC; CDR3: CASSLAGSSYEQYF
V: TRBV18; D: TRBD2; J: TRBJ2-1; size: -; DNA: TGTGCCAGCTCACCGCGGGGGATCTCCTACAATGAGCAGTTCTTC; CDR3: CASSPRGISYNEQFF
V: TRBV28; D: -; J: TRBJ2-3; size: -; DNA: TGTGCCAGCAGCCAGAGCACAGATACGCAGTATTTT; CDR3: CASSQSTDTQYF
V: TRBV10-3; D: -; J: TRBJ1-4; size: -; DNA: TGTGCCATCGCAGGCAGGATTGGGGAAAAACTGTTTTTT; CDR3: CAIAGRIGEKLFF
V: TRBV24-1; D: -; J: TRBJ2-5; size: -; DNA: TGTGCCACCAGTGCCCTGTTGGGAACACAAGAGACCCAGTACTTC; CDR3: CATSALLGTQETQYF
V: TRBV7-8; D: -; J: TRBJ2-1; size: once; DNA: TGTGCCAGCAGCCCCCGTGCAAATGAGCAGTTCTTC; CDR3: CASSPRANEQFF
V: TRBV20-1; D: TRBD1; J: TRBJ1-2; size: -; DNA: TGCAGTGCTCGGGGGGGATCTGGGACAGAGTATGGCTACACCTTC; CDR3: CSARGGSGTEYGYTF
V: TRBV7-2; D: -; J: TRBJ1-3; size: -; DNA: TGTGCCAGCAGTCTAGGGGCCCAGGCGAGAAACACCATATATTTT; CDR3: CASSLGAQARNTIYF
V: TRBV6-5; D: TRBD1; J: TRBJ2-7; size: -; DNA: TGTGCCAGCAGTTACGAGGACAGGGGACCATCCTACGAGCAGTACTTC; CDR3: CASSYEDRGPSYEQYF
V: TRBV7-8; D: -; J: TRBJ2-7; size: -; DNA: TGTGCCAGCAGCTTAGAAACTAGGGACGGCGAGCAGTACTTC; CDR3: CASSLETRDGEQYF
V: TRBV25-1; D: TRBD2; J: TRBJ2-1; size: -; DNA: TGTGCCAGCAGTGAGTCGGCGGGGGGGAGGAATGAGCAGTTCTTC; CDR3: CASSESAGGRNEQFF
V: TRBV7-3; D: -; J: TRBJ2-2; size: -; DNA: TGTGCCAGCAGCTCTTCTAACACCGGGGAGCTGTTTTTT; CDR3: CASSSSNTGELFF
V: TRBV3-1; D: TRBD2; J: TRBJ2-5; size: -; DNA: TGTGCCAGCAGCCAAGGGTCGACTAGCGGGGGGACCCAGTACTTC; CDR3: CASSQGSTSGGTQYF
V: TRBV9; D: TRBD1; J: TRBJ1-3; size: once; DNA: TGTGCCAGCAGCACTAGTCGACAGGGGGTTGGAAACACCATATATTTT; CDR3: CASSTSRQGVGNTIYF
V: TRBV7-2; D: TRBD2; J: TRBJ2-1; size: -; DNA: TGTGCCAGCAGCCCTGACCTAGCGGGAGGAAGACGCAATGAGCAGTTCTTC; CDR3: CASSPDLAGGRRNEQFF
V: TRBV6-6; D: -; J: TRBJ2-1; size: -; DNA: TGTGCCAGCAATAGACCGGGACGGTCTGGGAATGAGCAGTTCTTC; CDR3: CASNRPGRSGNEQFF
V: TRBV12-3/TRBV12-4; D: TRBD1; J: TRBJ2-2; size: -; DNA: TGTGCCAGCAGTTTGTTAGGGGGCAGCGGGGAGCTGTTTTTT; CDR3: CASSLLGGSGELFF
V: TRBV20-1; D: TRBD2; J: TRBJ2-7; size: -; DNA: TGCAGTGCTAGAGATCCCCGGACTAGCGGGAACTACGAGCAGTACTTC; CDR3: CSARDPRTSGNYEQYF
V: TRBV14; D: -; J: TRBJ2-1; size: -; DNA: TGTGCCAGCAGCCAAGATATCGAGGGTTGGGCTATGGATGAGCAGTTCTTC; CDR3: CASSQDIEGWAMDEQFF
V: TRBV5-4; D: -; J: TRBJ1-1; size: -; DNA: TGTGCCAGCAGGATAGCGGGGTACACTGAAGCTTTCTTT; CDR3: CASRIAGYTEAFF
V: TRBV27; D: -; J: TRBJ1-1; size: -; DNA: TGTGCCAGCAGTCCTCTGGGGAGGAACACTGAAGCTTTCTTT; CDR3: CASSPLGRNTEAFF
V: TRBV20-1; D: TRBD1; J: TRBJ1-1; size: -; DNA: TGCAGTGCTAGGGTTGCACAGGGGTCTTCTGAAGCTTTCTTT; CDR3: CSARVAQGSSEAFF
V: TRBV5-5; D: -; J: TRBJ2-5; size: -; DNA: TGTGCCAGCAGCTTTGGTAGGGAAGAGACCCAGTACTTC; CDR3: CASSFGREETQYF
V: TRBV5-4; D: -; J: TRBJ2-1; size: -; DNA: TGTGCCAGCAGGGCCCAGGGCAATGAGCAGTTCTTC; CDR3: CASRAQGNEQFF
V: TRBV5-1; D: TRBD2; J: TRBJ2-7; size: -; DNA: TGCGCCAGCCGGCGGGGGTACGAGCAGTACTTC; CDR3: CASRRGYEQYF
V: TRBV5-6; D: -; J: TRBJ2-1; size: once; DNA: TGTGCCAGCAGCTTTGCTTTAACGCCCGATTACAATGAGCAGTTCTTC; CDR3: CASSFALTPDYNEQFF
V: TRBV7-6; D: TRBD2; J: TRBJ2-2; size: -; DNA: TGTGCCAGCAGCGCATTAGCGGGCCACACCGGGGAGCTGTTTTTT; CDR3: CASSALAGHTGELFF
V: TRBV20-1; D: TRBD1; J: TRBJ2-1; size: once; DNA: TGCAGTGCTAGGTCAAAAACGGGACAGGGGATATTC; CDR3: CSARSKTGQGIF
V: TRBV27; D: -; J: TRBJ2-3; size: -; DNA: TGTGCCAGCAGTTACGCCGATTCCACAGATACGCAGTATTTT; CDR3: CASSYADSTDTQYF
V: TRBV6-5; D: -; J: TRBJ1-6; size: -; DNA: TGTGCCAGCAGTACAGGGTATTCACCCCTCCACTTT; CDR3: CASSTGYSPLHF
V: TRBV7-2; D: TRBD2; J: TRBJ2-1; size: few; DNA: TGTGCCAGCAGCTTAGCGGGAGGGGCCTACAATGAGCAGTTCTTC; CDR3: CASSLAGGAYNEQFF
V: TRBV20-1; D: -; J: TRBJ2-3; size: -; DNA: TGCAGTGCTTATCCGGGGCTAGGGGCAGATACGCAGTATTTT; CDR3: CSAYPGLGADTQYF
V: TRBV10-3; D: TRBD2; J: TRBJ2-5; size: -; DNA: TGTGCCATCAGCCTCGGGACTAGCGGGGAATATAGCGAGACCCAGTACTTC; CDR3: CAISLGTSGEYSETQYF
V: TRBV6-5; D: TRBD2; J: TRBJ2-1; size: -; DNA: TGTGCCGGCAGTTACTCGGGACTAGCGGGTGGACTTGAGCAGTTCTTC; CDR3: CAGSYSGLAGGLEQFF
V: TRBV19; D: TRBD1; J: TRBJ2-7; size: -; DNA: TGTGCCAGTAGTTCTTGGGACAGGGTCGGCGAGCAGTACTTC; CDR3: CASSSWDRVGEQYF
V: TRBV24-1; D: -; J: TRBJ2-1; size: -; DNA: TGTGCCACCAGTGATTCTTTCGGCGGGCTCGAGCAGTTCTTC; CDR3: CATSDSFGGLEQFF
V: TRBV25-1; D: TRBD1; J: TRBJ2-2; size: -; DNA: TGTGCCAGCAGTGGGGTGGGAATGCGGGACAGGCCGAACACCGGGGAGCTGTTTTTT; CDR3: CASSGVGMRDRPNTGELFF
V: TRBV9; D: -; J: TRBJ2-1; size: -; DNA: TGTGCCAGCAGCCCAGGGGGGACCAGGTACAATGAGCAGTTCTTC; CDR3: CASSPGGTRYNEQFF
V: TRBV20-1; D: TRBD2; J: TRBJ2-3; size: -; DNA: TGCAGTGCTCTCGGACTAGCGGGGGGCACAGATACGCAGTATTTT; CDR3: CSALGLAGGTDTQYF
V: TRBV3-1; D: -; J: TRBJ2-7; size: -; DNA: TGTGCCAGCAGCCAAGCGTCGGGGCACTACGAGCAGTACTTC; CDR3: CASSQASGHYEQYF
V: TRBV3-1; D: -; J: TRBJ2-1; size: -; DNA: TGTGCCAGCAGCGCGTCCCGGACGGTCTCCTACAATGAGCAGTTCTTC; CDR3: CASSASRTVSYNEQFF
V: TRBV3-1; D: -; J: TRBJ2-1; size: -; DNA: TGTGCCAGCAGCCAAGGGGGGACTTATTACAATGAGCAGTTCTTC; CDR3: CASSQGGTYYNEQFF
V: TRBV11-1; D: -; J: TRBJ2-7; size: -; DNA: TGTGCCAGCAGCTGGGTCCGGGACACCAGTTCCTACGAGCAGTACTTC; CDR3: CASSWVRDTSSYEQYF
V: TRBV6-2/TRBV6-3; D: -; J: TRBJ2-2; size: -; DNA: TGTGCCAGCAGGTCCCGGGGAAAAGCGAACACCGGGGAGCTGTTTTTT; CDR3: CASRSRGKANTGELFF
V: TRBV3-1; D: -; J: TRBJ1-2; size: -; DNA: TGTGCCAGCAGCCGACTGGACAGCCCCTATGGCTACACCTTC; CDR3: CASSRLDSPYGYTF
V: TRBV6-1; D: TRBD2; J: TRBJ2-7; size: -; DNA: TGTGCCAGCAGTGAACCGGGACTATCCCTCGGGCAGTACTTC; CDR3: CASSEPGLSLGQYF